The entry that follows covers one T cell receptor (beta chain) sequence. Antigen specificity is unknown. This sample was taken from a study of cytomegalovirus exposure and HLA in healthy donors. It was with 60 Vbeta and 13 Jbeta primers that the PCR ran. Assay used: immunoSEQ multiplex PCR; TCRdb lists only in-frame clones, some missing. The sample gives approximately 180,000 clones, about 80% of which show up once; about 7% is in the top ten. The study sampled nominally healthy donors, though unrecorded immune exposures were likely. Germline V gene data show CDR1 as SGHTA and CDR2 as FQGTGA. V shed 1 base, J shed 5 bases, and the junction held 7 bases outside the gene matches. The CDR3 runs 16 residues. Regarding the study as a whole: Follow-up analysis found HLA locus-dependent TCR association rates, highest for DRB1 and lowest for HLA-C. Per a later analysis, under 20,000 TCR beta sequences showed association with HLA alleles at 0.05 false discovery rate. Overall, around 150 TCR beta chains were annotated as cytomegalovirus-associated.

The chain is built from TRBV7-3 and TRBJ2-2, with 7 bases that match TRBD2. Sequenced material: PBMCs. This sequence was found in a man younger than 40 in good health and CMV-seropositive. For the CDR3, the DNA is TGTGCCAGCAGCTTAAGCTCGGGAGGATGGACCGGGGAGCTGTTTTTT. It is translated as CASSLSSGGWTGELFF. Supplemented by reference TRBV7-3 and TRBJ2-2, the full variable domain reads GAGVSQTPSNKVTEKGKYVELRCDPISGHTALYWYRQSLGQGPEFLIYFQGTGAADDSGLPNDRFFAVRPEGSVSTLKIQRTERGDSAVYLCASSLSSGGWTGELFFGEGSRLTVL.